The entry that follows covers one T cell receptor (beta chain) sequence. Its antigen is as yet unknown. The table came from immunoSEQ multiplex PCR; TCRdb's copy has only in-frame clones and leaves some out. The sample carries approximately 2.5 million clones, about 92% recorded once. The healthy adult donors were HIV-negative and reported no recent acute infections or vaccinations. This sample stems from a study of shared clonotypes between healthy human individuals. Study-wide results and caveats: Sequencing depth was expected to influence donor clonotype sharing.

The CDR3 is 15 amino acids. With V trimmed by 7 bases and J by 0 bases, 6 bases remained unmatched. Germline CDR1 MRHNA, CDR2 SNTAGT. Sequencing input: naive CD4+ T cells sorted from blood. The sample's subset: CD45RA+ positively selected. This rearrangement joins TRBV6-4 to TRBJ2-3, with 8 bases aligning to TRBD1. The clonotype comes from a man between 18 and 35 years old in good health. In DNA, the CDR3 is TGTGCCAGCAAAAGGACAGGGCGAAGCACAGATACGCAGTATTTT. Its protein is CASKRTGRSTDTQYF.